These T cell receptor beta chains were read from a single sample in a study of shared clonotypes between healthy human individuals. Sequencing was performed with immunoSEQ multiplex PCR; in TCRdb, only in-frame clones are kept and a portion is missing. Among some 2,400,000 clones, around 95% were seen once, and the ten largest hold less than 0.15%. Sequencing was done on a sample of naive CD4+ T cells sorted from blood. The receptors were sampled from a man aged 18 to 30 in good health. The CDR3 runs from the conserved cysteine through the conserved F or W. Fields, in order: D gene, CDR3 length, J gene, clone size, V gene, CDR3 DNA, CDR3 protein. D genes are given only for firm matches. Some rows have no size entry. The others give once, few or many, or a class for an expanded clone.

D: .
length: 15
J: TRBJ1-4
size: .
V: TRBV25-1
DNA: TGTGCCAGCAGTGAAACAGGGTTGGGTAATGAAAAACTGTTTTTT
CDR3: CASSETGLGNEKLFF

D: .
length: 14
J: TRBJ1-1
size: .
V: TRBV6-5
DNA: TGTGCCAGCAGACGCACAGGGTCGAACACTGAAGCTTTCTTT
CDR3: CASRRTGSNTEAFF

D: .
length: 16
J: TRBJ1-2
size: .
V: TRBV28
DNA: TGTGCCAGCAGAGGAGGCGGGCCCCCCCACTGGTATGGCTACACCTTC
CDR3: CASRGGGPPHWYGYTF

D: .
length: 12
J: TRBJ1-1
size: .
V: TRBV10-3
DNA: TGTGCCATCAGTGCCCTAACGGGTGAAGCTTTCTTT
CDR3: CAISALTGEAFF

D: .
length: 15
J: TRBJ1-3
size: once
V: TRBV27
DNA: TGTGCCAGCAGTTTGGTCAGTGGCTCTGGAAACACCATATATTTT
CDR3: CASSLVSGSGNTIYF

D: TRBD1
length: 13
J: TRBJ2-5
size: .
V: TRBV30
DNA: TGTGCCTGGGCCCGGGACAGGGAAGAGACCCAGTACTTC
CDR3: CAWARDREETQYF

D: .
length: 13
J: TRBJ2-7
size: .
V: TRBV28
DNA: TGTGCCAGCAGTTCAGCCCCTGGGTACGAGCAGTACTTC
CDR3: CASSSAPGYEQYF

D: .
length: 13
J: TRBJ2-7
size: .
V: TRBV6-5
DNA: TGTGCCAGCAGTTACCCAGGGACGCGCGAGCAGTACTTC
CDR3: CASSYPGTREQYF

D: TRBD1
length: 14
J: TRBJ1-1
size: .
V: TRBV5-1
DNA: TGCGCCAGCAGCTTACAGGGGCTGCACACTGAAGCTTTCTTT
CDR3: CASSLQGLHTEAFF

D: TRBD1
length: 14
J: TRBJ1-6
size: .
V: TRBV2
DNA: TGTGCCAGCAGTGAGAGGACAGGGAATTCACCCCTCCACTTT
CDR3: CASSERTGNSPLHF

D: .
length: 14
J: TRBJ1-1
size: .
V: TRBV29-1
DNA: TGCAGCGTTGAGTCAGGGGTAAAGGGTCCTGAAGCTTTCTTT
CDR3: CSVESGVKGPEAFF

D: .
length: 13
J: TRBJ1-1
size: once
V: TRBV12-5
DNA: TGTGCTAGTGGACCGCGGGAGAACACTGAAGCTTTCTTT
CDR3: CASGPRENTEAFF

D: .
length: 13
J: TRBJ1-6
size: .
V: TRBV7-2
DNA: TGTGCCAGCAGCTTAGGCGCTAATTCACCCCTCCACTTT
CDR3: CASSLGANSPLHF

D: TRBD1
length: 15
J: TRBJ2-2
size: .
V: TRBV2
DNA: TGTGCCAGCAGTGTAGGGGGCGTCAACACCGGGGAGCTGTTTTTT
CDR3: CASSVGGVNTGELFF

D: .
length: 16
J: TRBJ2-2
size: .
V: TRBV9
DNA: TGTGCCAGCAGCGTAGGTTCAGGCCCGAACACCGGGGAGCTGTTTTTT
CDR3: CASSVGSGPNTGELFF

D: .
length: 14
J: TRBJ1-6
size: .
V: TRBV5-1
DNA: TGCGCCAGCGCTCTTAGTCCCAATAATTCACCCCTCCACTTT
CDR3: CASALSPNNSPLHF

D: .
length: 14
J: TRBJ2-2
size: .
V: TRBV9
DNA: TGTGCCAGCAGCGGGGATCGTGTCACCGGGGAGCTGTTTTTT
CDR3: CASSGDRVTGELFF

D: TRBD1
length: 13
J: TRBJ2-7
size: .
V: TRBV6-1
DNA: TGTGCCAGCACCCTGACAGGGCCCTACGAGCAGTACTTC
CDR3: CASTLTGPYEQYF

D: TRBD1
length: 17
J: TRBJ1-6
size: .
V: TRBV30
DNA: TGTGCAGTCCGACAGGGGAAAGTCCCCCAATCAACTTCACCCCTCCACTTT
CDR3: CAVRQGKVPQSTSPLHF

D: .
length: 12
J: TRBJ1-2
size: .
V: TRBV7-2
DNA: TGTGCCAGCAGCTTAGGAGGGGGTGGCTACACCTTC
CDR3: CASSLGGGGYTF

D: TRBD1
length: 14
J: TRBJ1-5
size: .
V: TRBV11-2
DNA: TGTGCCAGCAGCTTAGAACAGGGGAATCAGCCCCAGCATTTT
CDR3: CASSLEQGNQPQHF

D: .
length: 13
J: TRBJ2-3
size: .
V: TRBV2
DNA: TGTGCCAGCAGTGTAGAGGCCCAGGATACGCAGTATTTT
CDR3: CASSVEAQDTQYF

D: TRBD1
length: 13
J: TRBJ1-1
size: .
V: TRBV30
DNA: TGTGCCTGGAGTGTAAACAGGGGTACTGAAGCTTTCTTT
CDR3: CAWSVNRGTEAFF

D: .
length: 13
J: TRBJ2-3
size: .
V: TRBV5-6
DNA: TGTGCCAGCAGCATCGGACGCACAGATACGCAGTATTTT
CDR3: CASSIGRTDTQYF

D: TRBD1
length: 15
J: TRBJ1-6
size: .
V: TRBV5-8
DNA: TGTGCCAGCAGCTTACACACAGGGGGAAGTTCACCCCTCCACTTT
CDR3: CASSLHTGGSSPLHF

D: TRBD2
length: 12
J: TRBJ2-1
size: .
V: TRBV7-7
DNA: TGTGCTAGCAGCTTCGCGGGAGGTGAGCAGTTCTTC
CDR3: CASSFAGGEQFF

D: TRBD1
length: 15
J: TRBJ1-1
size: .
V: TRBV14
DNA: TGTGCCAGCAGCCAAGGACCGGGACAGATAACTGAAGCTTTCTTT
CDR3: CASSQGPGQITEAFF

D: .
length: 14
J: TRBJ2-7
size: .
V: TRBV13
DNA: TGTGCCAGCAGCTTAGGCAGGCACCCCTACGAGCAGTACTTC
CDR3: CASSLGRHPYEQYF

D: .
length: 13
J: TRBJ2-1
size: .
V: TRBV2
DNA: TGTGCCAGCAGTGGATCAGGAAACAATGAGCAGTTCTTC
CDR3: CASSGSGNNEQFF

D: .
length: 12
J: TRBJ2-3
size: .
V: TRBV4-2
DNA: TGTGCCAGCAGCCCAAGGACGGATACGCAGTATTTT
CDR3: CASSPRTDTQYF

D: TRBD1
length: 14
J: TRBJ1-6
size: .
V: TRBV7-2
DNA: TGTGCCAGCAGCTTATGGGACAGAAATTCACCCCTCCACTTT
CDR3: CASSLWDRNSPLHF

D: TRBD1
length: 14
J: TRBJ2-7
size: .
V: TRBV5-6
DNA: TGTGCCAGCAGGATGAACAGGGGGCCCCGGGGGCAGTACTTC
CDR3: CASRMNRGPRGQYF

D: .
length: 15
J: TRBJ2-5
size: .
V: TRBV5-1
DNA: TGCGCCAGCAGCTCGGCAGGGTTACCAAGGGAGACCCAGTACTTC
CDR3: CASSSAGLPRETQYF

D: .
length: 13
J: TRBJ1-2
size: .
V: TRBV2
DNA: TGTGCCAGCACCACGGTACAGAACTATGGCTACACCTTC
CDR3: CASTTVQNYGYTF

D: .
length: 15
J: TRBJ2-1
size: .
V: TRBV4-1
DNA: TGCGCCAGCAGCCAAGACTGGAGCTCCTACAATGAGCAGTTCTTC
CDR3: CASSQDWSSYNEQFF

D: TRBD2
length: 14
J: TRBJ2-3
size: .
V: TRBV29-1
DNA: TGCAGCGCCACTAGCGGGGGGAGTACAGATACGCAGTATTTT
CDR3: CSATSGGSTDTQYF

D: TRBD1
length: 15
J: TRBJ2-7
size: .
V: TRBV5-4
DNA: TGTGCCAGCAGCTTCCGGGACAGGCAGGGGGGCGAGCAGTACTTC
CDR3: CASSFRDRQGGEQYF

D: .
length: 16
J: TRBJ2-3
size: .
V: TRBV7-8
DNA: TGTGCCAGCAGGTTGGACAGCTTCCCTAGCACAGATACGCAGTATTTT
CDR3: CASRLDSFPSTDTQYF

D: .
length: 13
J: TRBJ1-2
size: .
V: TRBV10-3
DNA: TGTGCCATCAGTGAGTCCCCGAACTATGGCTACACCTTC
CDR3: CAISESPNYGYTF

D: .
length: 14
J: TRBJ2-5
size: .
V: TRBV18
DNA: TGTGCCAGCTCACCACTTATGGCCCAAGAGACCCAGTACTTC
CDR3: CASSPLMAQETQYF

D: .
length: 13
J: TRBJ2-7
size: .
V: TRBV6-6
DNA: TGTGCCAGCAGTTACGAGCTGGCCTACGAGCAGTACTTC
CDR3: CASSYELAYEQYF

D: .
length: 13
J: TRBJ2-7
size: .
V: TRBV11-2
DNA: TGTGCCAGCAGCGCCGGATGGGCCTACGAGCAGTACTTC
CDR3: CASSAGWAYEQYF